A single sample gave rise to the 18 T cell receptor beta chains below, sequenced in a study of metastatic and nonmetastatic thyroid tumors. With MiXCR, TCRdb reprocessed the PCR reads. Here the sample spans just under 60,000 clones, around 15% being singletons. Treatment of any kind had been given to no patient before thyroid surgery. Specimen: blood. All receptors derive from a male donor with papillary thyroid cancer or a benign thyroid nodule (not recorded which). Some clones in this sample may be carry-over from other donors' samples.

This clone was detected many times. The V call is TRBV4-3, the J call TRBJ1-2; D gene unclear. Germline V gives CDR1 LGHNA, CDR2 YSLEER. V shed 0 bases and J shed 5 bases, with 10 bases lying between them. This CDR3 contains 14 residues. The CDR3: CASSQETYLYGYTF. The DNA for the CDR3 is TGCGCCAGCAGCCAAGAAACATATCTTTATGGCTACACCTTC.

This clone has at least ten counts. The V call is TRBV11-3, the J call TRBJ2-5, with unresolved D. Germline V gives CDR1 SGHNT, CDR2 YENEEA. V was trimmed by 0 bases and J by 5 bases, leaving 4 bases between them. This CDR3 spans 12 amino acids. CDR3 in DNA: TGTGCCAGCAGCTTAGAGGGGGAGACCCAGTACTTC. This translates into CASSLEGETQYF.

This clone was observed many times. The chain uses TRBV9 and TRBJ2-1; 9 bases fit TRBD2. The ends lost 3 bases at V and 4 bases at J; junction bases unmatched: 17. The germline V gene has CDR1 SGDLS and CDR2 YYNGEE. The CDR3 has 19 amino acids. The CDR3 nucleotides read TGTGCCAGCAGCGCAAGAGCGGGGGCAGCGGGAGGCCCATACAATGAGCAGTTCTTC. It specifies CASSARAGAAGGPYNEQFF.

In regard to this clone: One junction end does not reproduce the germline sequence, and a read error may be involved. The chain carries TRBV6-1 and TRBJ1-6; D unresolved. Per germline, CDR1 MNHNS and CDR2 SASEGT. This CDR3 region has 17 residues. CDR3 residues: CSSSRLKPGPKDSPLHF. The CDR3 region has the DNA TGTTCCAGCAGCCGTCTTAAACCTGGACCTAAAGATTCACCCCTCCACTTT.

This clone was counted at least ten times. V and J are TRBV6-2 or TRBV6-3 and TRBJ2-7; D is perhaps TRBD2 (5 bases). V lost 0 bases, J lost 3 bases, and 6 bases lay in between. The CDR3 runs to 13 residues. Looked up from germline, CDR1 is MNHEY and CDR2 is SVGEGT. CDR3 in DNA: TGTGCCAGCAGTTACTCCGGGGACTACGAGCAGTACGTC. As protein: CASSYSGDYEQYV.

This clone has ten or more counts. The V gene is TRBV7-9, the J gene TRBJ2-3, with D tentatively TRBD1 (6 bases). Trimming removed 5 bases at V and 1 base at J, with 16 bases between. Germline-derived CDR1 and CDR2 are SEHNR and FQNEAQ (reference sequence). This CDR3 has 16 residues. The CDR3 is CASSPDSLRGTDTQYF. CDR3 in DNA: TGTGCCAGCAGCCCGGACAGTTTGCGGGGCACAGATACGCAGTATTTT.

In its sample, this clone was seen many times. The V and J genes are TRBV6-1 and TRBJ2-3, with D maybe TRBD1 (7 bases). The V gene lost 6 bases and the J gene lost 1 base, with 11 bases spanning the gap. Germline V gene lookup returns CDR1 MNHNS and CDR2 SASEGT. The CDR3 extends over 14 amino acids. The CDR3 spells CASSPRGGTDTQYF. CDR3 nucleotides: TGTGCCAGCAGCCCCAGGGGGGGCACAGATACGCAGTATTTT.

At least ten counts were recorded for this clone. The CDR3 coding sequence is TGTGCCAGTGCAAAGGACAGGGGGCGAAATACGCAGTATTTT. Protein: CASAKDRGRNTQYF. This chain uses TRBV6-1 with TRBJ2-3, with 11 positions matching TRBD1. Trimming at V came to 9 bases and at J to 7 bases, leaving 9 bases not matched to a gene. Germline loops: CDR1 MNHNS, CDR2 SASEGT. CDR3 length equals 14 residues.

This clone was seen a few times. Compared with germline, one end of the junction differs, possibly owing to a read error. This chain connects TRBV6-4 to TRBJ2-3; 7 nucleotides agree with TRBD2. CDR3 size: 15 residues. Germline V gene data show CDR1 as MRHNA and CDR2 as SNTAGT. CDR3 in amino acids: CASSYSGGAGYTQYF. The CDR3 DNA sequence: TGTGCCAGCAGTTACTCTGGGGGAGCGGGATATACGCAGTATTTT.

Many counts were recorded for this clone. The chain joins TRBV9 to TRBJ2-2; D tentatively fits TRBD1 or TRBD2 (7 bases each). V shed 6 bases and J shed 4 bases, with 16 bases lying between them. Germline CDR1 SGDLS, CDR2 YYNGEE. This CDR3 comprises 15 residues. CDR3 sequence reads: CASTPQGGATGELFF. CDR3 DNA sequence: TGTGCCAGCACCCCCCAGGGGGGGGCCACCGGGGAGCTGTTTTTT.

This clone was counted ten times or more. This sequence joins TRBV18 and TRBJ2-1, with TRBD1 matching 11 bases. The CDR3 consists of 16 residues. Germline CDR1 KGHSH, CDR2 LQKENI. The J segment lost 4 bases and the V segment lost 2 bases, leaving 4 bases of the junction unmatched. This chain's CDR3 is CASSPSGTGGYNEQFF. For the CDR3, the DNA is TGTGCCAGCTCACCATCCGGGACAGGGGGATACAATGAGCAGTTCTTC.

This clone has ten or more counts. The J gene is TRBJ2-3, the V gene TRBV7-2; TRBD2 is a possible D gene (5 bases). V was pared by 1 base and J by 0 bases, with 5 bases between. The germline gives CDR1 SGHTA, CDR2 FQGNSA. This CDR3 has 14 amino acids. CDR3 sequence (DNA): TGTGCCAGCAGCTTAGGGACTAGCACAGATACGCAGTATTTT. Protein: CASSLGTSTDTQYF. The full variable domain, rest sourced from reference TRBV7-2 and TRBJ2-3, is GAGVSQSPSNKVTEKGKDVELRCDPISGHTALYWYRQSLGQGLEFLIYFQGNSAPDKSGLPSDRFSAERTGGSVSTLTIQRTQQEDSAVYLCASSLGTSTDTQYFGPGTRLTVL.

This clone was found a few times. The rearrangement uses TRBV12-3 or TRBV12-4 and TRBJ2-7, with TRBD2 matching over 11 bases. The J segment lost 0 bases and the V segment lost 5 bases, leaving 9 bases of the junction unmatched. The CDR3 sequence is 17 residues long. CDR3 coding DNA: TGTGCCAGCAGTCACATAGGTACTAGCGGGAGCTCCTACGAGCAGTACTTC. It is translated as CASSHIGTSGSSYEQYF.

This clone was seen only a few times. V and J are TRBV5-6 and TRBJ1-1; the D is unclear. Trimming left V 4 bases short and J 1 base short, with 11 bases between. The CDR3 is 14 residues long. Germline V gene data show CDR1 as SGHDT and CDR2 as YYEEEE. The CDR3 nucleotides read TGTGCCAGCAGCAATCCGACGGAGAACACTGAAGCTTTCTTT. Protein sequence: CASSNPTENTEAFF.

This clone was seen at least ten times. V is TRBV9 and J is TRBJ2-7, with D uncertain. The CDR3 spans 15 residues. Trimming stripped 0 bases from V and 6 bases from J, with 16 bases between. The germline CDR1 and CDR2 sequences are SGDLS and YYNGEE. CDR3 region: CASSVVVVRTSEQYV. For the CDR3, the DNA is TGTGCCAGCAGCGTAGTAGTGGTCCGAACCTCCGAGCAGTACGTC.

This clone was recorded many times. The rearrangement joins TRBV7-3 to TRBJ2-1; 8 bases agree with TRBD2. CDR1 and CDR2 (germline): SGHTA, FQGTGA. There are 16 residues in the CDR3. V was pared by 5 bases and J by 5 bases, with 11 bases of the junction left unmatched. The CDR3 reads CASSRGSGGGDNEQFF. In nucleotides, the CDR3 is TGTGCCAGCAGCCGAGGGAGCGGGGGAGGGGACAATGAGCAGTTCTTC. Looking up the rest from reference TRBV7-3 and TRBJ2-1 gives the full variable domain: GAGVSQTPSNKVTEKGKYVELRCDPISGHTALYWYRQSLGQGPEFLIYFQGTGAADDSGLPNDRFFAVRPEGSVSTLKIQRTERGDSAVYLCASSRGSGGGDNEQFFGPGTRLTVL.

Concerning this clone itself: This may come from a read error, since a much larger clone is one base off. V gene TRBV7-3 combines with J gene TRBJ2-5, with 8 bases that match TRBD1. The germline gives CDR1 SGHTA, CDR2 FQGTGA. The CDR3 is 15 amino acids. Trimming at V came to 2 bases and at J to 5 bases, leaving 7 bases not matched to a gene. The CDR3 DNA is TGTGCCAGCAGCTTAGGACAGGGAGGATTTGAGACCCAGTACTTC. This encodes CASSLGQGGFETQYF. Full variable domain (remainder filled in from reference TRBV7-3 and TRBJ2-5): GAGVSQTPSNKVTEKGKYVELRCDPISGHTALYWYRQSLGQGPEFLIYFQGTGAADDSGLPNDRFFAVRPEGSVSTLKIQRTERGDSAVYLCASSLGQGGFETQYFGPGTRLLVL.

This clone was seen many times. The chain carries TRBV4-3 and TRBJ1-1, with TRBD1 as a possible D gene (5 bases). CDR1 is LGHNA, CDR2 YSLEER, per germline. This CDR3 has 15 amino acids. V was clipped by 4 bases and J by 1 base, with 13 bases between them. The DNA of the CDR3 is TGCGCCAGCAGCCGGATTCCGGGGGGGAACACTGAAGCTTTCTTT. Translation: CASSRIPGGNTEAFF.